This T cell receptor (beta chain) is from a study of Graves' ophthalmopathy and Graves' hyperthyroidism. Amplification targeted the TCR beta CDR3 regions, with RNA transcripts as the source material. Second-round multiplex PCR came after first-round RT-PCR with HTBI primers. MiXCR, applied by TCRdb to the multiplex PCR reads, yields one record per CDR3 protein. The sample shows about 390,000 distinct CDR3 sequences, roughly 15% of them seen only once. Germline CDR1 reads MNHEY; CDR2 reads SVGAGI. Trimming cost V 2 bases and J 5 bases; bases outside gene matches: 7. This CDR3 region has 15 residues. Stable hyperthyroidism referred to disease that showed no ophthalmopathy within 18 months of follow-up. This clonotype was counted ten times or more.

The sequence was collected from a young woman with stable Graves' hyperthyroidism. This rearrangement joins TRBV6-5 to TRBJ1-1; 8 bases are shared with TRBD1. Sequenced: peripheral blood. The CDR3 coding sequence is TGTGCCAGCAGTTACGGGATTCAGGGGGCAACTGAAGCTTTCTTT. Protein sequence: CASSYGIQGATEAFF.